This TCR beta chain was sequenced for a study of shared clonotypes between healthy human individuals (dated by TCRdb to 2019 to 2021). In the study overall: A few men and a couple of women, aged 18 to 49 years, made up the cohort. To estimate repertoire size and how much clonotype sharing occurs between individuals, the study deeply sequenced the blood TCR repertoires of several healthy adults. To increase sequencing depth and limit assay-specific biases, TCR repertoire library preparation and sequencing were carried out by different laboratories using diverse techniques. Each donor's leukapheresis produced roughly between about 0.8 and 8.9 billion PBMCs. For each donor, CD4 naive and CD4 memory were each run on three plates, CD8 naive on two plates, and CD8 memory on one plate. Beyond this particular receptor, the publication reports: Rarefaction of sorted-subset datasets indicated incomplete sequencing despite the large sequencing depth. Naive subsets generally had larger estimated clonotype richness than memory subsets did. Pairwise subsampling indicated that sequencing depth was expected to affect the degree of clonotype sharing among donors. Across a handful of donors, approximately 5% of naive CD4, roughly 3.5% of naive CD8, about 2.3% of memory CD4, and roughly 0.4% of memory CD8 clonotypes were shared. Because the study included a small number of donors, the genetic and exposure-history diversity represented was limited. Sampling was restricted to blood, and TCR repertoires in tissue are likely to differ from TCR repertoires in blood. Compared with non-shared clonotypes, the clonotypes found in all four sorted-subset donors had higher generation probabilities.

Donors were healthy HIV-negative adults with no recently reported acute infections or vaccinations. Every donor was a Caucasian adult residing in Nashville, Tennessee, USA. CD4+ T cells were enriched through magnetic negative selection, after which naive cells were positively selected on CD45RA and the remaining negative fraction served as the memory subset. Blood was obtained by leukapheresis, after which PBMCs were separated by Ficoll-Histopaque density gradient centrifugation and cryopreserved in liquid nitrogen vapor phase. Purity and quantity of every magnetically sorted T cell population were checked by analytical flow cytometry. Genomic DNA was isolated from every sorted fraction and measured by UV absorbance on a Nanodrop 2000c. Comments on this clone: It lacks a known antigen. No quality values exist for individual bases; no much larger clone is one base distant.

Using the deep immunoSEQ assay, multiplex PCR amplified TCR CDR3 regions from genomic DNA. Extracted genomic DNA from each cell subset was spread evenly across all wells of several immunoSEQ 96-well plates, with each plate serving as a replicate. For sorted subsets, each replicate PCR was loaded with about 0.2 ug genomic DNA, equivalent to 25,000 to 35,000 T cell genomes. The purified libraries were quantified using a Qubit 3.0 fluorometer, sized with a Bioanalyzer 2100, and then quantified again using the KAPA Library Quantification kit. Each immunoSEQ 96-well plate was sequenced on its own single-read 150-cycle Illumina NextSeq 550 flow cell. The study's processing was this. The immunoSEQ output contained only junctional sequences without quality scores, so filtering could not match that applied to full-length reads. Sequences were annotated with PyIR, a Python wrapper for IgBLAST v1.9, and V/J genes and CDR3 were assigned using IMGT germline references. Reads were filtered out if the reads had weak V/J assignments (E-value above 1e-6), no CDR3, stop codons, out-of-frame junctions, or ambiguous translated residues. V3J clonotypes were defined by identical inferred V gene, J gene, and CDR3 amino acid sequence. Percentage overlap between repertoires was calculated by dividing the number of shared unique clonotypes by the size of the smaller repertoire. RTK rarefaction, the Chao1 estimator, and Recon v2.1 estimates of unobserved clonotypes were used to assess repertoire richness. Generation probabilities were computed with OLGA for all TCRbeta clonotypes obtained by the gDNA method from a handful of donors. TCRdb provides this immuneACCESS table in a form limited to in-frame rearrangements. Some clones are lacking; in checked studies, under half of them reflect an unresolved V gene, and why the rest are absent is not known. The V and J calls and clone size are taken from that table; D and trimming were inferred from the DNA. Here the sample has a few million clones; more than 80% occur a single time. Of the sample, 0.14% is held by the ten largest clones.

The specimen sequenced was naive CD4+ T cells sorted from blood. The sample's cell subset or site label is to be understood as: CD45RA+ positively selected. This receptor was taken from a man between 18 and 29 years old in good health.

The CDR3 corresponds to CASSLATGGSQETQYF. The DNA sequence is given as TGTGCCAGCAGCTTGGCAACAGGGGGTTCCCAAGAGACCCAGTACTTC. The chain couples TRBV11-1 to TRBJ2-5; 8 central nucleotides agree with TRBD1. The germline V end is reduced by 3 bases and the J end by 1 base; junction bases left unmatched: 7. CDR1 and CDR2 are read off the germline V gene (reference sequence) as SGHAT and FQDESV. The CDR3 contains 16 residues, cysteine and phenylalanine counted. The sequence is cut down to CDR3 DNA, 48 bases in frame from base 1.